A single sample is the source of the 19 T cell receptor beta chains below, sequenced in a study of T cells after yellow fever vaccination. Each CDR3 protein gets one entry after TCRdb re-called the 5' RACE reads with MiXCR. The sample contains just under 600,000 distinct CDR3 sequences, roughly 13% of which appear only once. The specimen was PBMCs, collected on the day of the yellow fever booster vaccination. These receptors all stem from a man aged 25 to 45 who received the YFV17D yellow fever vaccine.

This clonotype was recorded a few times. The chain combines TRBV7-2 with TRBJ2-2; TRBD1 agrees at 10 bases. Germline assignment: CDR1 SGHTA and CDR2 FQGNSA. With V trimmed by 5 bases and J by 4 bases, 4 bases remained unmatched. There are 15 residues in the CDR3. CDR3 residues: CASSPRQGATGELFF. The CDR3 DNA reads as TGTGCCAGCAGCCCAAGACAGGGGGCCACCGGGGAGCTGTTTTTT.

In its sample, this clonotype was seen a few times. This chain uses TRBV5-1 with TRBJ1-1; D gene uncertain. The CDR3 has 14 residues. Germline loops: CDR1 SGHRS, CDR2 YFSETQ. Trimming took off 0 bases at V and 9 bases at J, with 15 bases between the two ends. CDR3 protein: CASSLGGKQQKAFF. The DNA for the CDR3 is TGCGCCAGCAGCTTGGGGGGAAAACAGCAGAAAGCTTTCTTT.

This clonotype was picked up a small number of times. This chain joins TRBV20-1 and TRBJ1-2; D uncertain. Germline V gene lookup returns CDR1 DFQATT and CDR2 SNEGSKA (reference sequence). The CDR3 runs to 14 residues. Trimming removed 6 bases at V and 5 bases at J, with 19 bases between. CDR3 sequence reads: CSATSVWVPYGYTF. CDR3 nucleotide sequence: TGCAGTGCCACCTCGGTCTGGGTGCCTTATGGCTACACCTTC.

A few counts support this clonotype. The chain recombines TRBV5-5 with TRBJ2-1, with D maybe TRBD1 (6 bases). This CDR3 region has 15 residues. The germline V gene encodes CDR1 SGHKS and CDR2 YYEKEE (reference sequence). V lost 4 bases, J lost 7 bases, and 18 bases lay in between. This chain's CDR3 is CASSRNRDLWNEQFF. Written as DNA, the CDR3 is TGTGCCAGCAGCCGAAACAGGGATCTTTGGAATGAGCAGTTCTTC.

This clonotype came up a few times. The V call is TRBV24-1, the J call TRBJ2-3; 10 bases match TRBD1. J was trimmed by 5 bases and V by 4 bases; bases with no gene match: 8. From germline, CDR1 is KGHDR and CDR2 SFDVKD. The CDR3 runs 16 residues. In DNA form, the CDR3 reads TGTGCCACCAGTGAGCCCGGGACAGGGGAACAAGATACGCAGTATTTT. Translating gives CATSEPGTGEQDTQYF.

This clonotype occurred a few times. V gene TRBV7-8 combines with J gene TRBJ2-2; 14 bases line up with TRBD2. V trimming: 3 bases; J trimming: 6 bases; junction bases outside the gene matches: 6. From germline, CDR1 is SGHVS and CDR2 FQNEAQ. CDR3 size: 17 residues. DNA for the CDR3: TGTGCCAGCAGCTTGAGACTAGCGGGAGGGCCCGCCGGGGAGCTGTTTTTT. Amino acid sequence: CASSLRLAGGPAGELFF.

The chain is built from TRBV19 and TRBJ1-6; the match to TRBD1 covers 7 bases. Unmatched junction bases numbered 14, after V lost 5 bases and J lost 10 bases. Looked up from germline, CDR1 is LNHDA and CDR2 is SQIVND (reference sequence). The CDR3 is made up of 16 amino acids. CDR3: CASSPTGTEGRSPLHF. CDR3 in DNA: TGTGCCAGTAGTCCCACCGGGACAGAAGGGAGGTCACCCCTCCACTTT.

V usage is TRBV7-2 and J usage is TRBJ2-3, with TRBD2 as a possible D gene (5 bases). The germline gives CDR1 SGHTA, CDR2 FQGNSA. Trimming removed 5 bases at V and 1 base at J, with 13 bases between. This CDR3 spans 15 amino acids. CDR3 sequence (DNA): TGTGCCAGCAGCCCACCGGGGATCCGCACAGATACGCAGTATTTT. Translated, it gives CASSPPGIRTDTQYF.

This clonotype was observed a few times. V gene TRBV4-3 combines with J gene TRBJ2-7; D might be TRBD1 or TRBD2, each matching 5 bases. The CDR3 has 14 residues. Between the trimmed V and J ends, which lost 4 bases and 6 bases, there was a span of 16 bases. Germline values: CDR1 LGHNA, CDR2 YSLEER. The CDR3 nucleotides read TGCGCCAGCAGCCTGGGACGGAAGGGCATCGAGCAGTACTTC. Protein sequence: CASSLGRKGIEQYF.

This clonotype was seen only a few times. The chain carries TRBV29-1 and TRBJ2-7; 10 nucleotides match TRBD1. V dropped 4 bases and J dropped 3; count of bases not matched to a gene: 6. Per the germline V gene, CDR1 is SQVTM and CDR2 is ANQGSEA. This CDR3 has 14 amino acids. The CDR3 reads CSVASGTGVYEQYF. CDR3 DNA: TGCAGCGTTGCTTCCGGGACAGGGGTCTACGAGCAGTACTTC.

There are a few counts of this clonotype. The CDR3 loop is CASSTPTGAYEQYF. CDR3 sequence (DNA): TGTGCCAGCAGTACCCCGACAGGAGCCTACGAGCAGTACTTC. This rearrangement joins TRBV6-2 or TRBV6-3 to TRBJ2-7; TRBD1 might be the D (6 bases). Germline CDR1 MNHEY, CDR2 SVGEGT. V shed 5 bases and J shed 2 bases, with 13 bases lying between them. This CDR3 contains 14 residues.

On this clonotype: Compared with germline, one end of the junction differs, possibly owing to a read error. This chain uses TRBV20-1 with TRBJ2-1; TRBD2 aligns across 8 bases. Germline V gene data show CDR1 as DFQATT and CDR2 as SNEGSKA (reference sequence). The CDR3 consists of 18 residues. The CDR3: CSARDSKGAGAVDNEQIF. DNA for the CDR3: TGCAGTGCTAGAGATTCCAAAGGAGCGGGAGCGGTTGACAATGAGCAGATCTTC.

The chain has TRBV20-1 and TRBJ1-5, with 9 bases lining up with TRBD1. Germline V lookup: CDR1 DFQATT, CDR2 SNEGSKA (reference sequence). CDR3 length: 13 residues. J was trimmed by 6 bases and V by 6 bases; bases with no gene match: 6. The CDR3 loop is CSATGDRVQPQHF. The CDR3 nucleotides read TGCAGTGCAACTGGGGACAGGGTTCAGCCCCAGCATTTT.

The chain joins TRBV12-3 or TRBV12-4 to TRBJ2-1; 7 bases align to TRBD2. The CDR3 length is 13 residues. V was pared by 5 bases and J by 9 bases, with 7 bases of the junction left unmatched. The CDR3 DNA reads TGTGCCAGCAGTCCACTAGCGTACGGTGAGCAGTTCTTC. It encodes CASSPLAYGEQFF.

V gene TRBV6-2 or TRBV6-3 combines with J gene TRBJ2-3; D not resolved. The CDR3 loop spans 12 amino acids. The germline CDR1 and CDR2 sequences are MNHEY and SVGEGT. V lost 1 base to trimming and J lost 3 bases, with 2 bases between them. CDR3 loop: CASSYWTDTQYF. CDR3 DNA: TGTGCCAGCAGTTACTGGACAGATACGCAGTATTTT.

The chain joins TRBV25-1 to TRBJ2-7; TRBD2 is a possible D gene (5 bases). V lost 8 bases and J 2 bases, leaving 19 bases between the germline ends. Germline V gene lookup returns CDR1 MGHDK and CDR2 SYGVNS. CDR3 length: 15 amino acids. The DNA of the CDR3 is TGTGCCAGCGCCTCCAGTAGGCTGAGGGCCTACGAGCAGTACTTC. Translated: CASASSRLRAYEQYF.

The rearrangement links TRBV7-2 to TRBJ2-7; tentative D call: TRBD1 (5 bases). The CDR3 covers 18 residues. Trimming removed 0 bases at V and 0 bases at J, with 18 bases between. Germline V CDR1 and CDR2: SGHTA, FQGNSA. CDR3 DNA sequence: TGTGCCAGCAGCTTAGCGGGGTTTGGGGTGGGGCTCTCCTACGAGCAGTACTTC. Residues: CASSLAGFGVGLSYEQYF.

The J gene is TRBJ2-1, the V gene TRBV2; no clear D gene. Germline-derived CDR1 and CDR2 are SNHLY and FYNNEI. Trimming took off 2 bases at V and 5 bases at J, with 7 bases between the two ends. The CDR3 has 13 amino acids. The CDR3 sequence: CASSELRDNEQFF. CDR3 DNA sequence: TGTGCCAGCAGTGAATTAAGAGACAATGAGCAGTTCTTC. Together with reference TRBV2 and TRBJ2-1, the CDR3 gives the full variable domain: EPEVTQTPSHQVTQMGQEVILRCVPISNHLYFYWYRQILGQKVEFLVSFYNNEISEKSEIFDDQFSVERPDGSNFTLKIRSTKLEDSAMYFCASSELRDNEQFFGPGTRLTVL.

The chain has TRBV7-9 and TRBJ1-2, with a weak D call TRBD1 (6 bases). The V and J ends lost 0 bases and 7 bases respectively, with 15 bases between them. CDR3 length equals 15 residues. Germline values: CDR1 SEHNR, CDR2 FQNEAQ (reference sequence). The CDR3, as DNA: TGTGCCAGCAGCTTAGCCCCACTACAGGGAGGTGGCTACACCTTC. Translated, it gives CASSLAPLQGGGYTF.